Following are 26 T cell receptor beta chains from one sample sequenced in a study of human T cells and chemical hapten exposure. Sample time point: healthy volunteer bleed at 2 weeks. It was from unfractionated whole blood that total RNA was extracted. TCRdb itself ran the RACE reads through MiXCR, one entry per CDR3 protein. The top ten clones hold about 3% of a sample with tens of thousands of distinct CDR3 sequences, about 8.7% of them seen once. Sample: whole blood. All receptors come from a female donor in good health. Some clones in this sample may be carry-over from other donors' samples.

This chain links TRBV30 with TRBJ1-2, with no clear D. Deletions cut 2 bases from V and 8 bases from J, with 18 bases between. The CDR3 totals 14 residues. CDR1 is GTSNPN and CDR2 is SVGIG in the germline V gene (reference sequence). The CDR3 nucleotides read TGTGCCTGGAGTTCGGGCCTACCAACCGGAGGCTACACCTTC. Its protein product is CAWSSGLPTGGYTF.

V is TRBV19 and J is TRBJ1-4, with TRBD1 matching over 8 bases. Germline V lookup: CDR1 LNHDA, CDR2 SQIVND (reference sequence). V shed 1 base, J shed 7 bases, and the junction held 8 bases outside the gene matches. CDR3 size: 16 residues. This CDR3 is CASSIVSTGVFEKLFF. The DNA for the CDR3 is TGTGCCAGTAGTATAGTTTCGACAGGGGTGTTTGAAAAACTGTTTTTT. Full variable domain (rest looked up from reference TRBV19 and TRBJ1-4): DGGITQSPKYLFRKEGQNVTLSCEQNLNHDAMYWYRQDPGQGLRLIYYSQIVNDFQKGDIAEGYSVSREKKESFPLTVTSAQKNPTAFYLCASSIVSTGVFEKLFFGSGTQLSVL.

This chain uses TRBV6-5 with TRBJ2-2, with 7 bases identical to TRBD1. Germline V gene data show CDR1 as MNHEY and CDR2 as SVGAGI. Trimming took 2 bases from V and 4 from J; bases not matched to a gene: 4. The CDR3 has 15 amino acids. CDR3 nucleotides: TGTGCCAGCAGTTACCAGGCAGGGGGCACCGGGGAGCTGTTTTTT. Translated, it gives CASSYQAGGTGELFF.

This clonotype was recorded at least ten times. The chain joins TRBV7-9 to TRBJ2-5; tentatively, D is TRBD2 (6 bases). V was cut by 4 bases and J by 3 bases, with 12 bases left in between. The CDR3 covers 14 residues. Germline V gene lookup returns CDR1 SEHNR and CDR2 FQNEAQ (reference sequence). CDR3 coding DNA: TGTGCCAGCAGCTCGTCGGGGGTCAAAGAGACCCAGTACTTC. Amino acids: CASSSSGVKETQYF.

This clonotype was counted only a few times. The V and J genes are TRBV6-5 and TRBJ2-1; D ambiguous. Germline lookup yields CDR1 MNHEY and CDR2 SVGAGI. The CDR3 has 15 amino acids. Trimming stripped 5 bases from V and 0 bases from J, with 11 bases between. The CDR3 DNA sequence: TGTGCCAGCAGTCGTATGATGAGCTCCTACAATGAGCAGTTCTTC. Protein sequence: CASSRMMSSYNEQFF.

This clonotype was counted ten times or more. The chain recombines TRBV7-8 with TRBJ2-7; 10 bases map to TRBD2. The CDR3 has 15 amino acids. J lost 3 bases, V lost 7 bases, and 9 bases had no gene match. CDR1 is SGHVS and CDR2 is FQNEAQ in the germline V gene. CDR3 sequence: CASTPRSSGSYEQYF. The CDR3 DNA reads TGTGCCAGCACCCCCCGCTCTAGCGGGAGCTACGAGCAGTACTTC. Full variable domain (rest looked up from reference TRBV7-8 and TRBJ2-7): GAGVSQSPRYKVAKRGQDVALRCDPISGHVSLFWYQQALGQGPEFLTYFQNEAQLDKSGLPSDRFFAERPEGSVSTLKIQRTQQEDSAVYLCASTPRSSGSYEQYFGPGTRLTVT.

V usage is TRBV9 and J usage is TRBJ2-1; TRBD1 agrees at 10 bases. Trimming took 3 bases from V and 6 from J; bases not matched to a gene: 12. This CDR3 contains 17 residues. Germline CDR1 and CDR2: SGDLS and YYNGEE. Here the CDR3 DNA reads TGTGCCAGCAGCGCGACAGGGGGCGCATTGAGGGTCAATGAGCAGTTCTTC. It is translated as CASSATGGALRVNEQFF.

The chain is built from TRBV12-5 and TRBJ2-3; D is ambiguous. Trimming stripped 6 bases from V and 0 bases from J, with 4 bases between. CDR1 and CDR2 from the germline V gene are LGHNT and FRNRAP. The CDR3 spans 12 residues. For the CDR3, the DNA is TGTGCTAGTGGCCGAAGCACAGATACGCAGTATTTT. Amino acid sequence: CASGRSTDTQYF.

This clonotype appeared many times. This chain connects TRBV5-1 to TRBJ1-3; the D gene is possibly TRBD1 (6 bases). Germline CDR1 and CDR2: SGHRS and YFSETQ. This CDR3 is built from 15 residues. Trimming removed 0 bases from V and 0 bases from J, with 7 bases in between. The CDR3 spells CASSLGQDSGNTIYF. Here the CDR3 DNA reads TGCGCCAGCAGCTTGGGACAGGACTCTGGAAACACCATATATTTT.

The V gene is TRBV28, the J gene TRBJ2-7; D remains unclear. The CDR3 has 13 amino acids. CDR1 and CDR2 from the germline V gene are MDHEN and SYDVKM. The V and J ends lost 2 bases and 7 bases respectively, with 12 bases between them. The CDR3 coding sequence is TGTGCCAGCAGTTTAATTAGGCTGGGGGAGCAGTACTTC. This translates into CASSLIRLGEQYF.

CDR3 sequence (DNA): TGTGCCAGCAGCTTGGGGGTAAACAGGTTAACCAACACTGAAGCTTTCTTT. It translates to CASSLGVNRLTNTEAFF. The chain has TRBV5-8 and TRBJ1-1, with D possibly matching TRBD1 (5 bases). V was shortened by 0 bases and J by 2 bases, with 17 bases between the two germline ends. The CDR3 is made up of 17 amino acids. Germline V gene sequence: CDR1 SGHTS, CDR2 YDEGEE.

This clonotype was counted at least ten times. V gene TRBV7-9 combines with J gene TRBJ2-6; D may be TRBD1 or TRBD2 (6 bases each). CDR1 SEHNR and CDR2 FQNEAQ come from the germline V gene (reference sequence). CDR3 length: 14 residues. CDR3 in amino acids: CAVRGAPGANVLTF. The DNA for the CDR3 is TGTGCAGTAAGGGGGGCGCCTGGGGCCAACGTCCTGACTTTC.

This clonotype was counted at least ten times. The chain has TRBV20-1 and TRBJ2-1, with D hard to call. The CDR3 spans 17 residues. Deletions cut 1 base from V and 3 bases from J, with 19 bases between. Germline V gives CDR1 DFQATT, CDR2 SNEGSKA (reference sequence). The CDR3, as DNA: TGCAGTGCTAGAGTCTTGGGGTATGGCGGTAGCTACAATGAGCAGTTCTTC. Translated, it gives CSARVLGYGGSYNEQFF.

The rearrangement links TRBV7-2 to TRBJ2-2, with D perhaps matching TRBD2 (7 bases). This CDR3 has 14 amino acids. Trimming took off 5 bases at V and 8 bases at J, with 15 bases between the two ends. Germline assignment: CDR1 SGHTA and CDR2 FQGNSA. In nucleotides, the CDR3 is TGTGCCAGCAGCGGGGGGGCCGGGAAAGGGGAGCTGTTTTTT. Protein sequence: CASSGGAGKGELFF. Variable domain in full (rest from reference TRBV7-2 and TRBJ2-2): GAGVSQSPSNKVTEKGKDVELRCDPISGHTALYWYRQSLGQGLEFLIYFQGNSAPDKSGLPSDRFSAERTGGSVSTLTIQRTQQEDSAVYLCASSGGAGKGELFFGEGSRLTVL.

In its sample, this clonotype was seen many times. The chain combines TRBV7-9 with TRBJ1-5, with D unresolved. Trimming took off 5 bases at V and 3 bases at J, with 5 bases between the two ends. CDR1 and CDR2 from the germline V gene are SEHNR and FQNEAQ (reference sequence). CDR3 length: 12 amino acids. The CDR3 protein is CASSLYNQPQHF. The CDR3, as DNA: TGTGCCAGCAGCCTCTACAATCAGCCCCAGCATTTT.

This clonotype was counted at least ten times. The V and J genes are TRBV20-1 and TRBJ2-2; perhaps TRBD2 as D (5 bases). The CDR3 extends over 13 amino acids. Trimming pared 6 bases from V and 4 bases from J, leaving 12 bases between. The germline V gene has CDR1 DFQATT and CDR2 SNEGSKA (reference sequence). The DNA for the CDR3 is TGCAGTGCCCCCGACTACCGCACCGGGGAGCTGTTTTTT. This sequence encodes CSAPDYRTGELFF.

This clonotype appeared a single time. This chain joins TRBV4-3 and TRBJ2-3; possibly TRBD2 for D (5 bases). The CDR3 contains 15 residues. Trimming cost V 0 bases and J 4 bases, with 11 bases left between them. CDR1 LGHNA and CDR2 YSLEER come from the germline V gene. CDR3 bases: TGCGCCAGCAGCCAAGATGGGAGTTCCGCAGATACGCAGTATTTT. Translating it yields CASSQDGSSADTQYF.

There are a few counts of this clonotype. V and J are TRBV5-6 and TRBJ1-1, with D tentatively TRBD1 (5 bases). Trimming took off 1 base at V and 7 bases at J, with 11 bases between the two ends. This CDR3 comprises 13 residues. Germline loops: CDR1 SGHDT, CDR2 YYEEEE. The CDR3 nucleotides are TGTGCCAGCAGCTTGTTCAGGGAGGGTGAAGCTTTCTTT. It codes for CASSLFREGEAFF.

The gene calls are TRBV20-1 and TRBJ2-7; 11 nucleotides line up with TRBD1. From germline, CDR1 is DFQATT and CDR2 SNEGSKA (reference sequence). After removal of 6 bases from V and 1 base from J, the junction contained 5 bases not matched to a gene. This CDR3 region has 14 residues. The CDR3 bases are TGCAGTGCCAGGACAGGGGGCAGATCCTACGAGCAGTACTTC. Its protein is CSARTGGRSYEQYF.

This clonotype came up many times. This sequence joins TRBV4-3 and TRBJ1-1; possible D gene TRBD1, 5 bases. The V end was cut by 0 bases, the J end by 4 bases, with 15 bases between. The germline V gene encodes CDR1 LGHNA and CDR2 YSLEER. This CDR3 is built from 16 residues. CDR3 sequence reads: CASSQDETDGGTEAFF. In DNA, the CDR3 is TGCGCCAGCAGCCAAGATGAGACCGATGGGGGCACTGAAGCTTTCTTT.

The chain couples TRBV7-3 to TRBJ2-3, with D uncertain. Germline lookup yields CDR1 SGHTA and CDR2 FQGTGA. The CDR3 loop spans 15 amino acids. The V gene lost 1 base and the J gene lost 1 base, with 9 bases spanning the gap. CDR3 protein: CASSLSQDGTDTQYF. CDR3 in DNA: TGTGCCAGCAGCTTAAGTCAGGACGGCACAGATACGCAGTATTTT.

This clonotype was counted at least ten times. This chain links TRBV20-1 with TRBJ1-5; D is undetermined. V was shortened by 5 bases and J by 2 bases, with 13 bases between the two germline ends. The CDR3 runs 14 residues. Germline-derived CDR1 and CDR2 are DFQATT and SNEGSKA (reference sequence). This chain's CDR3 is CSASPEGGNQPQHF. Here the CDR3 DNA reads TGCAGTGCTTCCCCGGAGGGAGGCAATCAGCCCCAGCATTTT.

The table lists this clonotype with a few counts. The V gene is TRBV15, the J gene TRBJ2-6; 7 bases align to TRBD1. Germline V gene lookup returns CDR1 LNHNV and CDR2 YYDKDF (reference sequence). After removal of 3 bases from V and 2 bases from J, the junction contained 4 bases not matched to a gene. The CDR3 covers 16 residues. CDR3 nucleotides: TGTGCCACCAGCAGGACAGGGCTTACTGGGGCCAACGTCCTGACTTTC. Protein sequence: CATSRTGLTGANVLTF. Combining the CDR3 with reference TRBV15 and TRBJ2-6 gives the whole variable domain DAMVIQNPRYQVTQFGKPVTLSCSQTLNHNVMYWYQQKSSQAPKLLFHYYDKDFNNEADTPDNFQSRRPNTSFCFLDIRSPGLGDTAMYLCATSRTGLTGANVLTFGAGSRLTVL.

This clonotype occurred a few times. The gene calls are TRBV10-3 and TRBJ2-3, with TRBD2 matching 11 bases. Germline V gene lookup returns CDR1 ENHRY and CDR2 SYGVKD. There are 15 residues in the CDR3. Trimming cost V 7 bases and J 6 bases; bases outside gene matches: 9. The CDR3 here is CAITEGSSGRDTQYF. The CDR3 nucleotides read TGTGCCATCACCGAAGGTTCTAGCGGGAGGGATACGCAGTATTTT.

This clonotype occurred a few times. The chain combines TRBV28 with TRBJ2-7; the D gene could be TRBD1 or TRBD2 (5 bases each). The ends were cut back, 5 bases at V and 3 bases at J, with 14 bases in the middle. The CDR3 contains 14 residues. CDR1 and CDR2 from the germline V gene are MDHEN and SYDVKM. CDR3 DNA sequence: TGTGCCAGCAGTCCTCCGGGACCGATCTACGAGCAGTACTTC. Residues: CASSPPGPIYEQYF.

The CDR3 loop is CASSELVYRDTQYF. DNA of the CDR3: TGTGCCAGCAGCGAACTAGTTTATCGGGATACGCAGTATTTT. V gene TRBV7-2 combines with J gene TRBJ2-3; possibly TRBD2 for D (5 bases). The germline V gene has CDR1 SGHTA and CDR2 FQGNSA. The CDR3 loop spans 14 amino acids. Trimming shortened V by 5 bases and J by 6 bases, and 15 bases separated the two germline ends.